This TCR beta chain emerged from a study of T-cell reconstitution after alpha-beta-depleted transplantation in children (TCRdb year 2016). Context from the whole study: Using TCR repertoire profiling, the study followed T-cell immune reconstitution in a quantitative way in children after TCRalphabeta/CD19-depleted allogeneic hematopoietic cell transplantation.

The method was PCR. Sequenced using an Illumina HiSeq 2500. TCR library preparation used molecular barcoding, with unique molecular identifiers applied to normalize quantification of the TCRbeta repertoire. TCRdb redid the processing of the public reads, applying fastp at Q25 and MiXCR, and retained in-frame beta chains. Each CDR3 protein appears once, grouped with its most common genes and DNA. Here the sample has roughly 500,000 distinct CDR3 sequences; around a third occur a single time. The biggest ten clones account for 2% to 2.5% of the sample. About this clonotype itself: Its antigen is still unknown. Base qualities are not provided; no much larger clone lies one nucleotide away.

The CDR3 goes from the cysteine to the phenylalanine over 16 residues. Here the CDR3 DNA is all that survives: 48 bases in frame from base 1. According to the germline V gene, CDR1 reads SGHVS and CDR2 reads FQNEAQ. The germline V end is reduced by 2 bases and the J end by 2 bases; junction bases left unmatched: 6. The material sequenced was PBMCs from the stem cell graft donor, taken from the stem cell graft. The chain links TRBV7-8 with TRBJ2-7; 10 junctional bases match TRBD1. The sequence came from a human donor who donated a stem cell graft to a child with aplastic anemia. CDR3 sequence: CASSLTAGQGAYEQYF. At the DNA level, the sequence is TGTGCCAGCAGCTTAACCGCAGGACAGGGGGCCTACGAGCAGTACTTC. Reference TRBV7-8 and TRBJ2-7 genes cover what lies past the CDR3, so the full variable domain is GAGVSQSPRYKVAKRGQDVALRCDPISGHVSLFWYQQALGQGPEFLTYFQNEAQLDKSGLPSDRFFAERPEGSVSTLKIQRTQQEDSAVYLCASSLTAGQGAYEQYFGPGTRLTVT.